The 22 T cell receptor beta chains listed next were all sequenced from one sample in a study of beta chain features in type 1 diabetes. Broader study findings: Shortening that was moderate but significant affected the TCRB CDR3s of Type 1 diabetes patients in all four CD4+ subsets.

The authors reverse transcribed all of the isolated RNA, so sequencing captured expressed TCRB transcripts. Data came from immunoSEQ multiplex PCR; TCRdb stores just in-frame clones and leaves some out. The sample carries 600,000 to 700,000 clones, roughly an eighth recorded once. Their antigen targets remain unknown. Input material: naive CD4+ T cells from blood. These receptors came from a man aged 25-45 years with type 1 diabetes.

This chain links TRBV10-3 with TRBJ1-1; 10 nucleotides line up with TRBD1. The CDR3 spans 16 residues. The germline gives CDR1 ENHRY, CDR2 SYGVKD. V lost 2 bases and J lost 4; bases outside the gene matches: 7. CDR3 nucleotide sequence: TGTGCCATCAGTGAGGGTGGCGGGACAGGGGTCACTGAAGCTTTCTTT. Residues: CAISEGGGTGVTEAFF.

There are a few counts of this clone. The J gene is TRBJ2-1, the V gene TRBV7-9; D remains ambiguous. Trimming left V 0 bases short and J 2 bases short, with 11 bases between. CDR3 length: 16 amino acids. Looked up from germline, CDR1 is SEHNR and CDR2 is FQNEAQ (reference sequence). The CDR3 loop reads CASSLAYGFPYNEQFF. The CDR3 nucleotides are TGTGCCAGCAGCTTAGCGTACGGGTTTCCCTACAATGAGCAGTTCTTC.

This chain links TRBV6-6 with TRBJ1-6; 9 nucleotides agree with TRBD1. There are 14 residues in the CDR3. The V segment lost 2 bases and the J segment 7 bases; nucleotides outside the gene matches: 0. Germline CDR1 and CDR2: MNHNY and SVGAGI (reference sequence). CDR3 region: CASSYGTGNSPLHF. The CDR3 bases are TGTGCCAGCAGTTACGGGACAGGGAATTCACCCCTCCACTTT.

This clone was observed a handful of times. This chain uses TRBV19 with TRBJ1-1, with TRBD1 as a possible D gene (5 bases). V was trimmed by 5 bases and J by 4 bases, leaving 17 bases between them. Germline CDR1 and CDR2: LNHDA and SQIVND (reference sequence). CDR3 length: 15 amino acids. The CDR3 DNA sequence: TGTGCCAGTAGTGAAAGGCAGGGACCTGGCACTGAAGCTTTCTTT. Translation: CASSERQGPGTEAFF.

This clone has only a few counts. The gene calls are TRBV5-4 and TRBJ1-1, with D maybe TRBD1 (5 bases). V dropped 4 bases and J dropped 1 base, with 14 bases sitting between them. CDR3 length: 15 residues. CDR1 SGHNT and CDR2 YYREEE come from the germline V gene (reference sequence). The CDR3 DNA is TGTGCCAGCAGCGACAGCAAAAGGGCGAACACTGAAGCTTTCTTT. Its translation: CASSDSKRANTEAFF. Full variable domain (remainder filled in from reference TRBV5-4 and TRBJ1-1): ETGVTQSPTHLIKTRGQQVTLRCSSQSGHNTVSWYQQALGQGPQFIFQYYREEENGRGNFPPRFSGLQFPNYSSELNVNALELDDSALYLCASSDSKRANTEAFFGQGTRLTVV.

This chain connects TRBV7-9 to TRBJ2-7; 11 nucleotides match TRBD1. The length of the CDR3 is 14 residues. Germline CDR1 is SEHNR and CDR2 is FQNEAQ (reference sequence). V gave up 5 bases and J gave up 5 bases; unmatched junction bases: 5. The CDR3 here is CASSPGQGVDEQYF. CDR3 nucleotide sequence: TGTGCCAGCAGCCCGGGACAGGGGGTCGACGAGCAGTACTTC.

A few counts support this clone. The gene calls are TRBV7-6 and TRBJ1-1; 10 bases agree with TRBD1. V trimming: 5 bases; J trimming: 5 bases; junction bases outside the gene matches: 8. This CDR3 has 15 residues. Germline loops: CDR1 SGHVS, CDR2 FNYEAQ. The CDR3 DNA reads TGTGCCAGCAGCGCACGACAGGGGGCTGGGACTGAAGCTTTCTTT. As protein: CASSARQGAGTEAFF.

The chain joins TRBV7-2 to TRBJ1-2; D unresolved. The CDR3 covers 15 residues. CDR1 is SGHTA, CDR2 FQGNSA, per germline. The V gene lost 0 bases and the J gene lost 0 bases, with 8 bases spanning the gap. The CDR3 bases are TGTGCCAGCAGCTTAGCTCTGGAAACTAACTATGGCTACACCTTC. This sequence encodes CASSLALETNYGYTF.

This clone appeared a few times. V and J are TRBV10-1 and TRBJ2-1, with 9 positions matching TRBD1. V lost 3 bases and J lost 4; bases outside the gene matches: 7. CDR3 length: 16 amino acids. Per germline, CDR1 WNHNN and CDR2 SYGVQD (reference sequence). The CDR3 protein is CASSEDWTGAYNEQFF. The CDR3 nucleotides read TGCGCCAGCAGTGAAGATTGGACAGGGGCTTACAATGAGCAGTTCTTC.

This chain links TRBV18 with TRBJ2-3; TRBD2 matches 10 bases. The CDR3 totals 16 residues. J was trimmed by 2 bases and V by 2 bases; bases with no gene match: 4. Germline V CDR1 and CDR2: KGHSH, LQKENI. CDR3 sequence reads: CASSPSGGAVTDTQYF. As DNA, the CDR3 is TGTGCCAGCTCACCAAGCGGGGGGGCCGTCACAGATACGCAGTATTTT.

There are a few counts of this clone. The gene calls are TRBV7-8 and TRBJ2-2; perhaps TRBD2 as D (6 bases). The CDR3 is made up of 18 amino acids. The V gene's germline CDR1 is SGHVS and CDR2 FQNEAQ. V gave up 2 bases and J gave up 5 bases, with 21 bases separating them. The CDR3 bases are TGTGCCAGCAGCTTACAAGTCGCGCGGGGCGCTTGGACCGGGGAGCTGTTTTTT. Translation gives CASSLQVARGAWTGELFF.

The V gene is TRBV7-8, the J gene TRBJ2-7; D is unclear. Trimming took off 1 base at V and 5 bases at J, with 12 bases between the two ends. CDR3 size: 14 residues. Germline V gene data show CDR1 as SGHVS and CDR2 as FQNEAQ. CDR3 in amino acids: CASSLVVSRDEQYF. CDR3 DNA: TGTGCCAGCAGCTTAGTGGTCAGTCGAGACGAGCAGTACTTC.

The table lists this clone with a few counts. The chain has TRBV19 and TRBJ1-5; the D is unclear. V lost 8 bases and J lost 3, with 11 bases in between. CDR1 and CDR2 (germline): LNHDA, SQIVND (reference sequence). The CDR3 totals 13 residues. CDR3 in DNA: TGTGCCAGTGGCCGGTGGGACAATCAGCCCCAGCATTTT. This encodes CASGRWDNQPQHF.

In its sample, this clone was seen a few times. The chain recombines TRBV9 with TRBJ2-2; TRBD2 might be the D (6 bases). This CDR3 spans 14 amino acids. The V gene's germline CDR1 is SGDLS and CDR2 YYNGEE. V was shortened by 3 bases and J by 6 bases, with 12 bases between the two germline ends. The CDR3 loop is CASSAAGPPGELFF. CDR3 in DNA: TGTGCCAGCAGCGCGGCGGGGCCGCCCGGGGAGCTGTTTTTT.

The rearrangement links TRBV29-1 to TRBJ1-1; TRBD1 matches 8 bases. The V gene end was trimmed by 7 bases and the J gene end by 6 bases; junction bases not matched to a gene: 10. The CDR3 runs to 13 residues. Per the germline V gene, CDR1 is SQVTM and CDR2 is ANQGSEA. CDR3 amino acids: CSAANRGIAEAFF. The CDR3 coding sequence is TGCAGCGCAGCCAACAGGGGGATCGCTGAAGCTTTCTTT.

CDR3 sequence reads: CSVVRRQGPLIGSTDTQYF. As DNA, the CDR3 is TGCAGCGTTGTTCGAAGACAGGGGCCGCTAATCGGGAGCACAGATACGCAGTATTTT. The V call is TRBV29-1, the J call TRBJ2-3, with 8 bases identical to TRBD1. The V segment lost 4 bases and the J segment 0 bases; nucleotides outside the gene matches: 18. Per germline, CDR1 SQVTM and CDR2 ANQGSEA. The CDR3 consists of 19 residues.

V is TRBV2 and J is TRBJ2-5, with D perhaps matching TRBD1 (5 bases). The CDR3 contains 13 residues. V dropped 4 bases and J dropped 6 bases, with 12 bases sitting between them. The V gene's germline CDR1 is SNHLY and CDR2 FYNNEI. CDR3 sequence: CASSVETVKTQYF. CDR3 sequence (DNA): TGTGCCAGCAGTGTCGAGACAGTGAAGACCCAGTACTTC.

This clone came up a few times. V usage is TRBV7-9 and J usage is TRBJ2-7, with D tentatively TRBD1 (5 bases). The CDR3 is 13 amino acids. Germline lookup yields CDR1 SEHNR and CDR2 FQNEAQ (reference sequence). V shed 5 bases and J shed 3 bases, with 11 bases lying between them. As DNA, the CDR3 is TGTGCCAGCAGCCCCCGGACAAACTACGAGCAGTACTTC. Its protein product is CASSPRTNYEQYF.

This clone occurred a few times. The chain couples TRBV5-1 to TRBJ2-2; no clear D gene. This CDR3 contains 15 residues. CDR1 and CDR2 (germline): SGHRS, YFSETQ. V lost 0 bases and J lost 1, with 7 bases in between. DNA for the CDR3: TGCGCCAGCAGCTTGGCCGGTCTGAACACCGGGGAGCTGTTTTTT. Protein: CASSLAGLNTGELFF.

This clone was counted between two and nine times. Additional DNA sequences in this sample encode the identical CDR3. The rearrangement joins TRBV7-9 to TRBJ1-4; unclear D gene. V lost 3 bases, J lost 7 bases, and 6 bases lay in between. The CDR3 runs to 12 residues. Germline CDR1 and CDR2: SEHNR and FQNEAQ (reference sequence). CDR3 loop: CASSLEVEKLFF. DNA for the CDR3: TGTGCCAGCAGCTTGGAAGTTGAAAAACTGTTTTTT.

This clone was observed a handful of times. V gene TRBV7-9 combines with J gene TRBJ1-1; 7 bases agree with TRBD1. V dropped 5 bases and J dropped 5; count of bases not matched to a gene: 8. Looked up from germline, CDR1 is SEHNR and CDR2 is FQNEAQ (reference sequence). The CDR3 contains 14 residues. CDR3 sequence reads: CASSQGTAWTEAFF. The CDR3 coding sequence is TGTGCCAGCAGCCAAGGGACAGCTTGGACTGAAGCTTTCTTT.

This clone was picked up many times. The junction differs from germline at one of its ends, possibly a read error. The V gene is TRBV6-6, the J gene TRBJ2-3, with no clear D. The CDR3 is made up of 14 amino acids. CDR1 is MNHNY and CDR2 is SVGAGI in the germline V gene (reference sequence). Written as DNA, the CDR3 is TGTGCCAGCAGGTACCCGGAGCCCACAAATACGCAGTATTTT. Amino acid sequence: CASRYPEPTNTQYF.